This is a list of T cell receptor beta chains from one sample in a study of T-cell reconstitution after alpha-beta-depleted transplantation in children. TCRdb itself ran the PCR reads through MiXCR, one entry per CDR3 protein. Of just over 200,000 distinct CDR3 sequences listed, around 7.7% were seen once; the top ten hold 35%. The sample in question was PBMCs, mostly from graft donor cells, obtained 360 days after TCRalphabeta/CD19-depleted stem cell transplant. The source of these receptors is a male patient between 2 and 10 years old who had a stem cell transplant for acute myeloid leukemia, so the T cells may come from the graft donor. Each CDR3 is given with its conserved first and last residue.

v_call	cdr3_aa
TRBV5-1	CASRRSVLRNEQFF
TRBV20-1	CSARRGTTSGNTIYF
TRBV6-5	CASSYSTGTGIFYEQYF
TRBV5-1	CASSTDGNSNQPQHF
TRBV2	CASSVRLAGGPLRNEQFF
TRBV6-5	CASSQGGANYGYTF
TRBV5-1	CASSRRTRTDTQYF
TRBV12-3/TRBV12-4	CASSPMENTEAFF
TRBV29-1	CSVEGPRKQFF
TRBV14	CASSQDGTSGFRSYNEQFF
TRBV5-1	CASSRRGDQPQHF
TRBV6-5	CASSYTNIQYF
TRBV12-3/TRBV12-4	CASRREGSETQYF
TRBV29-1	CSVETGLTDTQYF
TRBV7-2	CASSLGGIMNTEAFF
TRBV13	CASSPGVGRGYEKLFF
TRBV2	CASIGGPGELFF
TRBV7-9	CASSRVIQGRAEAFF
TRBV12-3/TRBV12-4	CASTPLPTSGRTDTQYF
TRBV11-2	CASSPPARGGGYTF
TRBV29-1	CSVPPSGTYNEQFF
TRBV10-3	CAISEFVRGLAGSPYNEQFF
TRBV9	CASSVRGSSTDTQYF
TRBV6-1	CASSGQGYPPQETQYF
TRBV9	CASNSIQGGHWNTEAFF
TRBV12-3/TRBV12-4	CASSFAANSPLHF
TRBV14	CASSQEQGDKTQYF
TRBV7-6	CASSIAAGAPYNEQFF
TRBV4-2	CASSPTLAGGDEQYF
TRBV20-1	CSARDGLRERETQYF
TRBV12-3/TRBV12-4	CASSLFAGAVDETQYF
TRBV12-3/TRBV12-4	CASSLAGDFTDTQYF
TRBV19	CASSNTGSRGETQYF
TRBV5-5	CASSKGLYQETQYF
TRBV7-2	CASSLGSSSYNEQFF
TRBV29-1	CSVEFPTGGTNEKLFF
TRBV20-1	CSARLAGEIGETQYF
TRBV10-3	CAISRSLAGGQETQYF
TRBV12-3/TRBV12-4	CASSPGVAGSSYNEQFF
TRBV6-5	CASSYSFSGGEQYF
TRBV3-1	CATSQEPSSYNEQFF
TRBV5-1	CASSSSTGAGELFF
TRBV20-1	CSARSDTYEQYF
TRBV5-1	CASSLRLAGVQDTQYF
TRBV6-5	CASSPGQGVNTGELFF
TRBV4-3	CASSQAPTGGNTIYF
TRBV29-1	CSVQERGQYF
TRBV20-1	CSANPEPGDYGYTF
TRBV19	CASSILASGASTDTQYF
TRBV12-3/TRBV12-4	CASSQGFGYTF
TRBV4-3	CASSQDDRERQPQHF
TRBV7-6	CASSLTFANTGELFF